Reported below is one T cell receptor (beta chain). Its specificity is unknown. This entry belongs to a study of cytomegalovirus exposure and HLA in healthy donors. The PCR made use of 60 Vbeta and 13 Jbeta primers. TCRdb keeps only in-frame clones here, not all; method: immunoSEQ multiplex PCR. The data show hundreds of thousands of clones, roughly 84% seen once. Study-level results: According to an earlier analysis, most TCR beta V segments yielded productive rearrangements about 90% or about 30% of the time. Roughly uniform sequencing depth across donors was assumed, possibly incorrectly.

This CDR3 region has 16 residues. V was pared by 2 bases and J by 4 bases, with 8 bases of the junction left unmatched. Germline CDR1 and CDR2: PRHDT and FYEKMQ (reference sequence). The chain employs TRBV13 and TRBJ2-1; 7 bases line up with TRBD1. The sample taken for sequencing was PBMCs. The receptor comes from a boy aged 2 to 10 in good health and CMV-seronegative. CDR3 amino acids: CASSLIPGDSYNEQFF. The DNA of the CDR3 is TGTGCCAGCAGCTTAATTCCTGGGGACAGTTACAATGAGCAGTTCTTC.